These T cell receptor beta chains were read from a single sample in a study of post-analysis software for immune sequencing data. One entry per CDR3 protein results from TCRdb running MiXCR on the PCR reads. The sample gives hundreds of thousands of distinct CDR3 sequences, 59% of which show up once; roughly 12% is in the top ten. Sequencing was performed on blood. The receptors stem from a girl aged 2 to 10 with multiple sclerosis. The CDR3 runs from the conserved cysteine through the conserved F or W. Fields, in order: clone size, V gene, J gene, CDR3 length, D gene, CDR3 DNA, CDR3 protein. A D gene is named only where the DNA matches it firmly. Some rows mark clone size as missing; the rest say once, few, many or name a class of expanded clone.

size: -; V: TRBV7-2; J: TRBJ2-1; length: 13; D: -; DNA: TGTGCCAGCAGACCCCGGGACTTCCGGGAGCAGTTCTTC; CDR3: CASRPRDFREQFF
size: -; V: TRBV24-1; J: TRBJ2-1; length: 21; D: TRBD2; DNA: TGTGCCACCAGTGATCACCCGGGACAGGGTCTTCTAGCGGGGGGAATCAATGAGCAGTTCTTC; CDR3: CATSDHPGQGLLAGGINEQFF
size: once; V: TRBV29-1; J: TRBJ1-2; length: 14; D: -; DNA: TGCAGCGTCTCGGCGGGGCAGACCTCCTATGGCTACACCTTC; CDR3: CSVSAGQTSYGYTF
size: once; V: TRBV13; J: TRBJ2-3; length: 15; D: -; DNA: TGTGCCAGCAGCTTAAGAGGACTTGACACAGATACGCAGTATTTT; CDR3: CASSLRGLDTDTQYF
size: -; V: TRBV5-5; J: TRBJ2-5; length: 14; D: -; DNA: TGTGCCAGCAGCAACCGGGAACGACAAGAGACCCAGTACTTC; CDR3: CASSNRERQETQYF
size: -; V: TRBV29-1; J: TRBJ2-7; length: 13; D: -; DNA: TGCAGCTTCTTAACAGGTCGGGACTACGAGCAGTACTTC; CDR3: CSFLTGRDYEQYF
size: -; V: TRBV6-2/TRBV6-3; J: TRBJ2-1; length: 16; D: -; DNA: TGTGCCAGCAGTTTATCGAGGGGCTCACCGTACAATGAGCAGTTCTTC; CDR3: CASSLSRGSPYNEQFF
size: -; V: TRBV28; J: TRBJ2-3; length: 15; D: TRBD2; DNA: TGTGCCAGCAGTTACGGGACTAGCGGCACAGATACGAAGTATTTT; CDR3: CASSYGTSGTDTKYF
size: once; V: TRBV20-1; J: TRBJ2-1; length: 14; D: TRBD2; DNA: TGCAGTGCTATCCTCGGGACTAGCGGTAATGAGCAGTTCTTC; CDR3: CSAILGTSGNEQFF
size: -; V: TRBV7-2; J: TRBJ1-5; length: 15; D: -; DNA: TGTGCCAGCAGCACCTCCGGGGCTACTAATCAGCCCCAGCATTTT; CDR3: CASSTSGATNQPQHF
size: -; V: TRBV29-1; J: TRBJ2-3; length: 16; D: TRBD2; DNA: TGCAGCGTTGGTTTTTCGGCCGCGGGGGGCACAGATACGCAGTATTTT; CDR3: CSVGFSAAGGTDTQYF
size: -; V: TRBV12-3/TRBV12-4; J: TRBJ1-2; length: 12; D: -; DNA: TGTGCCAGCAGTACAGGGCAACCTGGCTACACCTTC; CDR3: CASSTGQPGYTF
size: -; V: TRBV29-1; J: TRBJ2-7; length: 14; D: TRBD1; DNA: TGCAGCGTTGGGGGTGCCGGACAGGGGTACGAGCAGTACTTC; CDR3: CSVGGAGQGYEQYF
size: few; V: TRBV29-1; J: TRBJ2-1; length: 13; D: -; DNA: TGCAGCGCCCCCGGGAACTCCTACAATGAGCAGTTCTTC; CDR3: CSAPGNSYNEQFF
size: -; V: TRBV7-2; J: TRBJ2-4; length: 16; D: -; DNA: TGTGCCAGCAGCTTACAGGGACTTAGAGCCAAAAACATTCAGTACTTC; CDR3: CASSLQGLRAKNIQYF
size: few; V: TRBV7-6; J: TRBJ2-7; length: 15; D: TRBD2; DNA: TGTGCCAGCAGCTCTTATTTAGCGGGAGCGTCCGAGCAGTACTTC; CDR3: CASSSYLAGASEQYF